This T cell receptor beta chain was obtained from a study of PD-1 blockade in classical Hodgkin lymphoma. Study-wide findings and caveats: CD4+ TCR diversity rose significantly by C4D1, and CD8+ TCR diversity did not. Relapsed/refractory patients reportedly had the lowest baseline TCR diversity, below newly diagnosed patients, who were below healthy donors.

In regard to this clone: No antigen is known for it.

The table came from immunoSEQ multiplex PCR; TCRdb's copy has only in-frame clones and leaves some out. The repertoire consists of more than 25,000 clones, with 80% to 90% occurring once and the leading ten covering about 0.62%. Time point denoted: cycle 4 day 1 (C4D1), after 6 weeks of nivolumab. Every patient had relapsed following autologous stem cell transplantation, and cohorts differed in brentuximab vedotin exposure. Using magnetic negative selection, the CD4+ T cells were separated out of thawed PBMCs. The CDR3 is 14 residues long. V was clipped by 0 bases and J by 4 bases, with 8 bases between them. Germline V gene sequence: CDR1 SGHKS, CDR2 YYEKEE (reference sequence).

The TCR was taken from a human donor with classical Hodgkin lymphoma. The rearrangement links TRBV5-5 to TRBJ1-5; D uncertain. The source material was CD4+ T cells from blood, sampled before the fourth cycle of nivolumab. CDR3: CASSLGLPNQPQHF. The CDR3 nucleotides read TGTGCCAGCAGCTTGGGACTTCCGAATCAGCCCCAGCATTTT.